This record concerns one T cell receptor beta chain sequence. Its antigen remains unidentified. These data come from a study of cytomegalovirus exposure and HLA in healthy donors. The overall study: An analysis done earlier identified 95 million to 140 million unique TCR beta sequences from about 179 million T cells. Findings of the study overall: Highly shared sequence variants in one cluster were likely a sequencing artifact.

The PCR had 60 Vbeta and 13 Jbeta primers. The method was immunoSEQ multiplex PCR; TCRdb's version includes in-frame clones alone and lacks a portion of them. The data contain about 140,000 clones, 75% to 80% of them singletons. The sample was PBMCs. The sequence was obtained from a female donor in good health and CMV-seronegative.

The CDR3 sequence is CASSPGGTSGRGYTGELFF. Here the CDR3 DNA reads TGCGCCAGCAGCCCGGGGGGGACTAGCGGGAGGGGATACACCGGGGAGCTGTTTTTT. The V and J genes are TRBV4-1 and TRBJ2-2; 16 nucleotides match TRBD2. Losses at the gene ends were 4 bases for V and 3 bases for J; bases not matched to a gene: 8. This CDR3 spans 19 amino acids. CDR1 is MGHRA, CDR2 YSYEKL, per germline.